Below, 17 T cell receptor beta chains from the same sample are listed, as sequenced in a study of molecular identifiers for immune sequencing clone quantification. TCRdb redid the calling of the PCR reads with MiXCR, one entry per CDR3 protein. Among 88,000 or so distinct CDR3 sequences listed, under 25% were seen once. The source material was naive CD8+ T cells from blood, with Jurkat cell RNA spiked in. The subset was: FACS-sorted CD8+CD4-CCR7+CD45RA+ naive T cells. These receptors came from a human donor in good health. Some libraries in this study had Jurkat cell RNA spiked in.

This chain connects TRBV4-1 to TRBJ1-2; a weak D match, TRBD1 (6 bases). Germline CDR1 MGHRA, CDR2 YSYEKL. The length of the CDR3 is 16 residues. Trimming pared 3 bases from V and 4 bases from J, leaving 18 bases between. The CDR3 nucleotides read TGCGCCAGCAGCCAGCAAGAAACAGGGTTTGGCTATGGCTACACCTTC. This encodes CASSQQETGFGYGYTF.

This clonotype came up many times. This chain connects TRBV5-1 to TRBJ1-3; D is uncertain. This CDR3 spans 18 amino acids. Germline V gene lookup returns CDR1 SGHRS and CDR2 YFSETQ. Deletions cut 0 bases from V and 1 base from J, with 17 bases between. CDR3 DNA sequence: TGCGCCAGCAGCTTGGTGGACCGAGCAAGGGAGTCTGGAAACACCATATATTTT. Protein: CASSLVDRARESGNTIYF.

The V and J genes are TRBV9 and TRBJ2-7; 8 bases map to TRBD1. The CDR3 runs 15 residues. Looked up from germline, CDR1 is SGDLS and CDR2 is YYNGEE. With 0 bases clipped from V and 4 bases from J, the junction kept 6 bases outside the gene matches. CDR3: CASSVAAGGGYEQYF. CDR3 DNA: TGTGCCAGCAGCGTAGCGGCAGGGGGCGGGTACGAGCAGTACTTC.

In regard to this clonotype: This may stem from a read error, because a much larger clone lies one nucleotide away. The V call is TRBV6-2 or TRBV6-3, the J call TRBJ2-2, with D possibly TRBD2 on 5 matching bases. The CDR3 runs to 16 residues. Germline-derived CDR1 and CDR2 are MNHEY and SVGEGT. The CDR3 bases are TGTGCCAGCAGTTACTTCCGCCAGGATCGAACCGGGGAGCTGTCTTTT. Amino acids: CASSYFRQDRTGELSF.

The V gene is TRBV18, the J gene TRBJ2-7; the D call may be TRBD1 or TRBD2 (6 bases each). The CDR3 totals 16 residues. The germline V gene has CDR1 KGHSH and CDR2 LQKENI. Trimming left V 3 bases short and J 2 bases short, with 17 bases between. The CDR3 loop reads CASSPGRGGPTYEQYF. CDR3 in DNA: TGTGCCAGCTCACCGGGCAGAGGGGGGCCAACCTACGAGCAGTACTTC.

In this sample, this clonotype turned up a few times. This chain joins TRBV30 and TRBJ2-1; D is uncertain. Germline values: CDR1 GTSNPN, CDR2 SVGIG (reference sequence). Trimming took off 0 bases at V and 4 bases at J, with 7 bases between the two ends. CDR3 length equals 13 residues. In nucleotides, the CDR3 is TGTGCCTGGAGTGTTTATTCGTACAATGAGCAGTTCTTC. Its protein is CAWSVYSYNEQFF.

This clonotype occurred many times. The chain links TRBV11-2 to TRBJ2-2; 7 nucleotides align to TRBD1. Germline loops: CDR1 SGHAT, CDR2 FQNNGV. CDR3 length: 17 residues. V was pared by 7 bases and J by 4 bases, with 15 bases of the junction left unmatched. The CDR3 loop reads CASTMTGPLSGTGELFF. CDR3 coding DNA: TGTGCCAGCACGATGACAGGGCCTCTCTCGGGCACCGGGGAGCTGTTTTTT.

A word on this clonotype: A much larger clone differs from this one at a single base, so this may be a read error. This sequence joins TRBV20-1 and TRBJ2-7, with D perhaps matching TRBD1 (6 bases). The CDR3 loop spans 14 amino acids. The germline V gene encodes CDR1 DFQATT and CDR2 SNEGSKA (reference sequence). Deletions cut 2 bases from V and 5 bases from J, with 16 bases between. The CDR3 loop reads CSARITGTTDEQYF. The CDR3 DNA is TGCAGTGCTAGAATTACCGGGACAACCGACGAGCAGTACTTC.

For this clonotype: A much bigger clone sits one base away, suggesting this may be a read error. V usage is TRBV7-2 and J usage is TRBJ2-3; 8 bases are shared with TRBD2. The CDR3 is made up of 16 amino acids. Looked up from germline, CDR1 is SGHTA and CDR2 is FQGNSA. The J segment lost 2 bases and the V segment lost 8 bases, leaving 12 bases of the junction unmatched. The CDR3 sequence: CASCQLAGGVTDTQYF. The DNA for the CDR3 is TGTGCCAGCTGCCAGCTGGCGGGGGGCGTCACAGATACGCAGTATTTT.

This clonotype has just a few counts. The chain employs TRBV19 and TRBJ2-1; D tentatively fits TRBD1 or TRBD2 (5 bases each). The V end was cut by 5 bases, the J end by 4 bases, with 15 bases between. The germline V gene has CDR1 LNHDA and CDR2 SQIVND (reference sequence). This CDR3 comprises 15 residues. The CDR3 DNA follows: TGTGCCAGTAGTGTCGGATCGAGGGGATACAATGAGCAGTTCTTC. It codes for CASSVGSRGYNEQFF.

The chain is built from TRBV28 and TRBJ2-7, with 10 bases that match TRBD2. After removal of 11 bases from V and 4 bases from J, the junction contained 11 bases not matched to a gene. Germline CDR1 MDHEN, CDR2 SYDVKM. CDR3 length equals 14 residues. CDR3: CAQPTAGGPYEQYF. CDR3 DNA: TGTGCCCAACCTACAGCGGGAGGGCCTTACGAGCAGTACTTC.

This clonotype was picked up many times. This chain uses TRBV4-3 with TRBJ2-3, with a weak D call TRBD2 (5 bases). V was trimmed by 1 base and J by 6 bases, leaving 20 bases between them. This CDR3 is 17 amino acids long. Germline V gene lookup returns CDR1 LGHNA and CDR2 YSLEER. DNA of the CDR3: TGCGCCAGCAGCCAAGGTTATGCTGGCGGGTATGACGATACGCAGTATTTT. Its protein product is CASSQGYAGGYDDTQYF.

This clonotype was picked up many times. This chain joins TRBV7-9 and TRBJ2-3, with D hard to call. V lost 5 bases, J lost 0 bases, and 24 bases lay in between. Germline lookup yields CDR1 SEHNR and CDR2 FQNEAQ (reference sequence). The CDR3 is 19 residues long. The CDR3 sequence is CASSPRYVDVGTSTDTQYF. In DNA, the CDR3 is TGTGCCAGCAGCCCCCGATATGTTGATGTGGGAACTAGCACAGATACGCAGTATTTT.

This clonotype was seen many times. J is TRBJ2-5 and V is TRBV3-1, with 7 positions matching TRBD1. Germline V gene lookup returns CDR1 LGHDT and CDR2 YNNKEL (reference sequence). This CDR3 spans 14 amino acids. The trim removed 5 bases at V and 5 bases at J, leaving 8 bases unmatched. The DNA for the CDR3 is TGTGCCAGCAGCGAGACAGGGAGAGGCGAGACCCAGTACTTC. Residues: CASSETGRGETQYF.

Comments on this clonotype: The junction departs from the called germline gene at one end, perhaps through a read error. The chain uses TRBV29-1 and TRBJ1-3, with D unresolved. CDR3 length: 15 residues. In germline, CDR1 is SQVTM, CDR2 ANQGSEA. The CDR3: CSVEDRRTSGNTMYF. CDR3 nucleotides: TGCAGCGTTGAAGATCGTCGGACCTCTGGAAACACCATGTATTTT.

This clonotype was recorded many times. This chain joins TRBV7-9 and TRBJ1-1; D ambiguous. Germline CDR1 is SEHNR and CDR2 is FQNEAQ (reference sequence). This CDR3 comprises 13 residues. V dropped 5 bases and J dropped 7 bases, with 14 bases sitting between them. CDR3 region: CASSHVNLIEAFF. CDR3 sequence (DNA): TGTGCCAGCAGCCACGTCAATTTGATTGAAGCTTTCTTT.

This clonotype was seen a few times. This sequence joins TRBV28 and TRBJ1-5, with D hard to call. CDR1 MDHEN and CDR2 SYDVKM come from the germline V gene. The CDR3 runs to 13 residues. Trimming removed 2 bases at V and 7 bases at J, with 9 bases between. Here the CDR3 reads CASSLLREQPQHF. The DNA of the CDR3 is TGTGCCAGCAGTTTACTCAGAGAGCAGCCCCAGCATTTT.